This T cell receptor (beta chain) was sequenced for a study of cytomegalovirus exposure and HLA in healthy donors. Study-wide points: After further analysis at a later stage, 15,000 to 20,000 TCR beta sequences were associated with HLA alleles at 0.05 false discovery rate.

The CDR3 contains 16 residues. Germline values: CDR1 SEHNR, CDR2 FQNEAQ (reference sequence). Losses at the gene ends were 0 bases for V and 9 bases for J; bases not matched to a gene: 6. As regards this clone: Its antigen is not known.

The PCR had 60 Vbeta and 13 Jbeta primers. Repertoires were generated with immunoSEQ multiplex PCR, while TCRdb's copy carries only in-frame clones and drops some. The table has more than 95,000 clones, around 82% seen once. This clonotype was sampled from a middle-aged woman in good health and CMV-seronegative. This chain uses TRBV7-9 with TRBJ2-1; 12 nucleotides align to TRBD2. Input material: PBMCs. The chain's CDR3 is CASSLAGLAGLGEQFF. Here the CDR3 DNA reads TGTGCCAGCAGCTTAGCGGGACTAGCGGGTTTAGGTGAGCAGTTCTTC.